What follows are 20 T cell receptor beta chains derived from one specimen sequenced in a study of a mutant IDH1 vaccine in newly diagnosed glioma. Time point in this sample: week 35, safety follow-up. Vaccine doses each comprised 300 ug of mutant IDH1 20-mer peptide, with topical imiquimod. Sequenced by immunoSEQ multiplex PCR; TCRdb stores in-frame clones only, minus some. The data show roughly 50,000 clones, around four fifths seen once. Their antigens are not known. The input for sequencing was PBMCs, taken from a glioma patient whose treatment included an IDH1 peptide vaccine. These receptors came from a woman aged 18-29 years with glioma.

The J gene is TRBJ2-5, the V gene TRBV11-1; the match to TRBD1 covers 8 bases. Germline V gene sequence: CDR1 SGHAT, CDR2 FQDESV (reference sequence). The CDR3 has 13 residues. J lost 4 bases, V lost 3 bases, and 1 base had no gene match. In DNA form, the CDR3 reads TGTGCCAGCAGCTTCGGGACAGGAGAGACCCAGTACTTC. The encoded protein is CASSFGTGETQYF. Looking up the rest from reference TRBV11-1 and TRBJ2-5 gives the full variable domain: EAEVAQSPRYKITEKSQAVAFWCDPISGHATLYWYRQILGQGPELLVQFQDESVVDDSQLPKDRFSAERLKGVDSTLKIQPAELGDSAMYLCASSFGTGETQYFGPGTRLLVL.

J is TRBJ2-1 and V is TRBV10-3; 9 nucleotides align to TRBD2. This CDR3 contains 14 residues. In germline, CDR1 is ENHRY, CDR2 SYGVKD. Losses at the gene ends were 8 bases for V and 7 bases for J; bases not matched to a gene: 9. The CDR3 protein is CAIYAGGQRNEQFF. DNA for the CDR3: TGTGCCATCTATGCGGGGGGGCAGCGAAATGAGCAGTTCTTC.

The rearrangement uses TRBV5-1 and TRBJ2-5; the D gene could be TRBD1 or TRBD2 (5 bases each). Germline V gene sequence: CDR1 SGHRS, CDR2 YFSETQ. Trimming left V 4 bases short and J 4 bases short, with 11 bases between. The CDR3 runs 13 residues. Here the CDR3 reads CASSRGRLETQYF. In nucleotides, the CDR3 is TGCGCCAGCAGCCGGGGACGATTAGAGACCCAGTACTTC.

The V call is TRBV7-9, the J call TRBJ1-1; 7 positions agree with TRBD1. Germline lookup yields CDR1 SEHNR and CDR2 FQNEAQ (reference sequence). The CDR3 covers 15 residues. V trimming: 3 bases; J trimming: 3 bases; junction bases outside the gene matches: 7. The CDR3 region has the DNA TGTGCCAGCAGCTTCCCCCCAGGGGGGGACACTGAAGCTTTCTTT. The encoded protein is CASSFPPGGDTEAFF.

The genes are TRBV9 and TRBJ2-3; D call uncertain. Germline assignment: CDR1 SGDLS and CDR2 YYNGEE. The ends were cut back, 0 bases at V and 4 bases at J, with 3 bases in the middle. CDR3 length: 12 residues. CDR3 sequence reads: CASSVGPDTQYF. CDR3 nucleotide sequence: TGTGCCAGCAGCGTAGGTCCAGATACGCAGTATTTT.

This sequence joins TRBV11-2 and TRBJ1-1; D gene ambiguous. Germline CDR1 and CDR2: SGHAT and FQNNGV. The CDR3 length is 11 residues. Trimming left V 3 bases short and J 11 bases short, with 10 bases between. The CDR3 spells CASSLYPGAFF. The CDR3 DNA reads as TGTGCCAGCAGCTTGTACCCGGGGGCTTTCTTT.

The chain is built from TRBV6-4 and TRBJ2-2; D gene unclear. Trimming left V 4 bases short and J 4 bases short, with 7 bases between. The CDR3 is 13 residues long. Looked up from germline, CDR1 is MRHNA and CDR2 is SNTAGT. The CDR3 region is CASSVDSTGELFF. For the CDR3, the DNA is TGTGCCAGCAGTGTCGATAGCACCGGGGAGCTGTTTTTT.

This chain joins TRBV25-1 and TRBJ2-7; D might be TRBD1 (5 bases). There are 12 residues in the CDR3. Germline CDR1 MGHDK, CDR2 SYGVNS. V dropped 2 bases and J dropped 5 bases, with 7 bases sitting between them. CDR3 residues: CASSEKGNEQYF. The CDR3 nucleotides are TGTGCCAGCAGTGAAAAGGGGAACGAGCAGTACTTC.

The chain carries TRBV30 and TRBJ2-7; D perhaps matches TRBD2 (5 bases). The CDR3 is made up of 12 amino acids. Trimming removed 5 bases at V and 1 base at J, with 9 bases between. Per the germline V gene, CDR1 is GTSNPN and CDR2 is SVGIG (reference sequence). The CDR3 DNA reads TGTGCCTGGTGCGGGCCTTCCTACGAGCAGTACTTC. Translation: CAWCGPSYEQYF.

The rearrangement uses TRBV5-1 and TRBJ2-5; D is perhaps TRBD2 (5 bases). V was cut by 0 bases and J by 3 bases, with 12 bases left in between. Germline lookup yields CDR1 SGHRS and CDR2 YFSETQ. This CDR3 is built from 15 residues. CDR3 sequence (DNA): TGCGCCAGCAGCTTGGGTGTGGGAGTTAAAGAGACCCAGTACTTC. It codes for CASSLGVGVKETQYF.

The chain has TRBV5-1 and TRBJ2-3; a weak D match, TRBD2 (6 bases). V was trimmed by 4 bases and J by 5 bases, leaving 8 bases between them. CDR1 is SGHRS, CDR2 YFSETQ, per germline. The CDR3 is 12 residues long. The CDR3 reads CASSRLEDTQYF. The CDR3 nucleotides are TGCGCCAGCAGCCGACTAGAAGATACGCAGTATTTT.

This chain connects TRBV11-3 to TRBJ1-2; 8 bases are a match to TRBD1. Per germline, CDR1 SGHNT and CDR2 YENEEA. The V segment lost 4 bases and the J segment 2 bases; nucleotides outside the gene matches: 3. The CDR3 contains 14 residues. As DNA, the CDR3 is TGTGCCAGCAGCTCCGACAGGGGAAACTATGGCTACACCTTC. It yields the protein CASSSDRGNYGYTF.

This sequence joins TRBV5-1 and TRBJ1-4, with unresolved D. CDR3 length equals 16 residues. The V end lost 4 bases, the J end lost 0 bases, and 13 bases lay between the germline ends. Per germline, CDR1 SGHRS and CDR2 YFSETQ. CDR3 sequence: CASSLVRWATNEKLFF. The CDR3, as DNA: TGCGCCAGCAGCCTGGTCCGGTGGGCAACTAATGAAAAACTGTTTTTT.

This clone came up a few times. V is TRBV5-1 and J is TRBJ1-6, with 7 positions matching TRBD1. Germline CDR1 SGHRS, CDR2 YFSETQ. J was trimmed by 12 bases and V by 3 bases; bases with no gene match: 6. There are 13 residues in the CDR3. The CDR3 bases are TGCGCCAGCAGCTCCGGACAGGCCGTACCCCTCCACTTT. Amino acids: CASSSGQAVPLHF. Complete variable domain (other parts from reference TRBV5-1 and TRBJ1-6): KAGVTQTPRYLIKTRGQQVTLSCSPISGHRSVSWYQQTPGQGLQFLFEYFSETQRNKGNFPGRFSGRQFSNSRSEMNVSTLELGDSALYLCASSSGQAVPLHFGNGTRLTVT.

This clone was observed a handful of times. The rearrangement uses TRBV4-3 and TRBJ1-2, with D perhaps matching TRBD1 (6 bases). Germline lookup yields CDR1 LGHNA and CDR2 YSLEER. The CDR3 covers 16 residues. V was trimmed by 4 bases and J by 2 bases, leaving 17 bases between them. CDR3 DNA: TGCGCCAGCAGCCTCCGTTTGTGGCAGGGGAACTATGGCTACACCTTC. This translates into CASSLRLWQGNYGYTF.

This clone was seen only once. CDR3 sequence: CASSYYRDRTYEQYF. The CDR3 DNA reads TGTGCCAGCAGTTATTACCGGGACAGAACCTACGAGCAGTACTTC. This sequence joins TRBV6-6 and TRBJ2-7, with 7 bases that match TRBD1. Germline V gene data show CDR1 as MNHNY and CDR2 as SVGAGI (reference sequence). The ends lost 3 bases at V and 2 bases at J; junction bases unmatched: 7. The CDR3 spans 15 residues.

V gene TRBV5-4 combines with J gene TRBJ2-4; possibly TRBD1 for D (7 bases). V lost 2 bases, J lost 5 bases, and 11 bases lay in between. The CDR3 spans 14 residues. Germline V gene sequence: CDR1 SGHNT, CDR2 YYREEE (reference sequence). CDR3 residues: CASSFRGAQNIQYF. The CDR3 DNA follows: TGTGCCAGCAGCTTCAGGGGGGCCCAAAACATTCAGTACTTC.

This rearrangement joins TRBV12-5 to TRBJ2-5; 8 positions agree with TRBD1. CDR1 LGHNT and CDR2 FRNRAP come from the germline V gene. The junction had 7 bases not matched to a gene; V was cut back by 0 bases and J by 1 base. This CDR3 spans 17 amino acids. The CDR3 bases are TGTGCTAGTGGTTTGGTTGGGACAGGTTCAGGCCAAGAGACCCAGTACTTC. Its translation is CASGLVGTGSGQETQYF.

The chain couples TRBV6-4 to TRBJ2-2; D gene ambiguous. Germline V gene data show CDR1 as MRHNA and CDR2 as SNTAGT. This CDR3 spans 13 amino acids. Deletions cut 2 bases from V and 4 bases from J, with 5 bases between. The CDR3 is CASSDTPTGELFF. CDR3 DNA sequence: TGTGCCAGCAGTGACACCCCCACCGGGGAGCTGTTTTTT.

CDR3 in amino acids: CASIRPPADGLGQPNTGELFF. Here the CDR3 DNA reads TGCGCCAGCATCCGACCCCCTGCCGACGGACTGGGACAGCCGAACACCGGGGAGCTGTTTTTT. V and J are TRBV5-1 and TRBJ2-2; 7 positions match TRBD1. Germline V gives CDR1 SGHRS, CDR2 YFSETQ. V lost 6 bases, J lost 0 bases, and 23 bases stayed unmatched. CDR3 length: 21 amino acids.